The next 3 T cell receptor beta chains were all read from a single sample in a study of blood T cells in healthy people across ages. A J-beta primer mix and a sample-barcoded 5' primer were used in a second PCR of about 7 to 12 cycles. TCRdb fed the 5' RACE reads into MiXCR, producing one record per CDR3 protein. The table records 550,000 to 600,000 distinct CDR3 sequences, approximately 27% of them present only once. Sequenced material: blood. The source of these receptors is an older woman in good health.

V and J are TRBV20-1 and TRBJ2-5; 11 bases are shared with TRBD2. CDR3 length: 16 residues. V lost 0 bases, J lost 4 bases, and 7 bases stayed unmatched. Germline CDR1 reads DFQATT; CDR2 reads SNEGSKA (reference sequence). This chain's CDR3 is CSAREHHSGGAETQYF. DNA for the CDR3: TGCAGTGCTAGAGAACACCATAGCGGGGGGGCAGAGACCCAGTACTTC.

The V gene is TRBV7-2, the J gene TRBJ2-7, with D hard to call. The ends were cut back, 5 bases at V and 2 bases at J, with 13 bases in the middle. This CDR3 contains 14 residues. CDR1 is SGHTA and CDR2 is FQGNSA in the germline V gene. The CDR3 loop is CASSPHVRTYEQYF. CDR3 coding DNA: TGTGCCAGCAGCCCCCATGTGAGGACCTACGAGCAGTACTTC.

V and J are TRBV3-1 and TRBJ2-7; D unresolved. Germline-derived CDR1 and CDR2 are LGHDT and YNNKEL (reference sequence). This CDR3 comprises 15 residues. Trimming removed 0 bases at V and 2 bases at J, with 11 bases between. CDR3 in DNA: TGTGCCAGCAGCCAAGAGACCTACGGAGCCTACGAGCAGTACTTC. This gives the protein CASSQETYGAYEQYF.